The rows below give T cell receptor beta chains drawn from one sample of a study of circulating and synovial CD4+ cells in juvenile arthritis. Sequenced by immunoSEQ multiplex PCR; TCRdb stores in-frame clones only, minus some. The sample includes over 11,000 clones, over 80% of them seen just once. The sequenced sample was CD4+ T cells from synovial fluid. These receptors were collected from a human patient with juvenile idiopathic arthritis. Some clones in this sample may be carry-over from other donors' samples. Both conserved end residues are part of each CDR3. A D gene is named only where the DNA matches it firmly. Clone size is shown for a subset of rows, as once, few, many or a class of expanded clone.

v_call	clone_size	d_call	cdr3_length	j_call	cdr3_nt	cdr3_aa
TRBV6-4	-	-	14	TRBJ1-5	TGTGCCAGCAGTCCAGCAGGGGACAATCAGCCCCAGCATTTT	CASSPAGDNQPQHF
TRBV5-6	-	-	14	TRBJ1-6	TGTGCCAGCAGCCCCGTGAGGGGGAGCTCACCCCTCCACTTT	CASSPVRGSSPLHF
TRBV5-1	-	TRBD2	16	TRBJ2-7	TGCGCCAGCAGCCGAGGGACTAGCGGAACCTCCTACGAGCAGTACTTC	CASSRGTSGTSYEQYF
TRBV10-2	-	-	13	TRBJ1-6	TGCGCCAGCAAAGGGGGAAGTGCCTCACCCCTCCACTTT	CASKGGSASPLHF
TRBV25-1	-	-	13	TRBJ2-7	TGTGCCAGCAGTCCGCAGACCAACTACGAGCAGTACTTC	CASSPQTNYEQYF
TRBV21-1	-	-	20	TRBJ1-6	TGTGCCAGCAGCAAAGAGGGGAGGTGGGGGAGGGGCCCCTATAATTCACCCCTCCACTTT	CASSKEGRWGRGPYNSPLHF
TRBV27	-	-	18	TRBJ1-5	TGTGCCAGCAGCGCGCCTCTGTCTCTGGGGGCGAGCAATCAGCCCCAGCATTTT	CASSAPLSLGASNQPQHF
TRBV30	-	-	12	TRBJ2-7	TGTGCCTGGAGTCACAGTTACTACGAGCAGTACTTC	CAWSHSYYEQYF
TRBV7-2	once	-	14	TRBJ1-4	TGTGCCAGCAGCTTAAGTCAGCGGGGGGAAAAACTGTTTTTT	CASSLSQRGEKLFF
TRBV6-1	-	TRBD2	16	TRBJ2-1	TGTGCCAGCAGTGGGACTAGAGCCCTCCCCTACAATGAGCAGTTCTTC	CASSGTRALPYNEQFF
TRBV7-2	-	TRBD2	14	TRBJ2-7	TGTGCCAGCAGCTTAGAGCGGGGCTCCTACGAGCAGTACTTC	CASSLERGSYEQYF
TRBV6-1	-	TRBD1	15	TRBJ2-3	TGTGCCAGCAGTGGGGGACAGGGTAGCACAGATACGCAGTATTTT	CASSGGQGSTDTQYF
TRBV19	few	TRBD1	12	TRBJ1-1	TGTGCCAGCCGGGACAGGGGTACTGAAGCTTTCTTT	CASRDRGTEAFF
TRBV19	-	-	14	TRBJ1-5	TGTGCCAGCGAGGGACTTGGGGGCAATCAGCCCCAGCATTTT	CASEGLGGNQPQHF
TRBV7-2	once	TRBD1	15	TRBJ1-2	TGTGCCAGCAGTTTAGGACAGGGAGATCTCTATGGCTACACCTTC	CASSLGQGDLYGYTF
TRBV6-5	once	TRBD1	14	TRBJ1-5	TGTGCCAGCAGTTCGGGACAGCCAAATCGGCCCCAGCATTTC	CASSSGQPNRPQHF
TRBV4-2	-	-	15	TRBJ2-3	TGTGCCAGCAGCCAAGACCCCGGGGGCACAGATACGCAGTATTTT	CASSQDPGGTDTQYF
TRBV6-1	-	TRBD1	13	TRBJ1-5	TGTGCCAGCATGGTAACAGGGGGGCAGCCCCAGCATTTT	CASMVTGGQPQHF
TRBV28	once	-	15	TRBJ2-5	TGTGCCAGCAGTCCCCCCCAGGGGTTGAGGGAGACCCAGTACTTC	CASSPPQGLRETQYF
TRBV7-2	-	-	15	TRBJ2-2	TGTGCCAGCAGCTCCGTATCTCTGAACACCGGGGAGCTGTTTTTT	CASSSVSLNTGELFF
TRBV30	-	-	12	TRBJ1-2	TGTGCCTGGAGCCTCCAGGGTGGCGGCTACACCTTC	CAWSLQGGGYTF
TRBV14	-	-	13	TRBJ1-2	TGTGCCAGCAGCCAGATGGAGGGCTATGGCTACACCTTC	CASSQMEGYGYTF
TRBV30	-	TRBD1	12	TRBJ1-6	TGTGCCTGGACACAGGGGAATTCCCCCCTCCACTTT	CAWTQGNSPLHF